The present TCR beta chain was sequenced within a study of circulating CD8 cells and anti-PD-1 response in melanoma (TCRdb year 2020). Regarding the study in general: Patients received nivolumab intravenously at 3 mg/kg every 2 weeks. The TCR repertoire analysis included some 11 melanoma patients, of whom 7 were non-responders and 4 were responders. On on-treatment samples, PD-1 was detected using a biotinylated anti-human IgG4 antibody. Patients with complete or partial responses were counted as responders, while patients with stable or progressive disease (RECIST v1.1) were counted as non-responders. Of the 13 patients in the melanoma cohort, anti-PD-1 was received as first-line therapy by seven patients, and prior targeted therapy or immunotherapy had been received by six patients. The paper's findings and limits, for the study overall: Because of limited material, replicates were generally not included when the experiments were performed. Only baseline and M1 samples from a small cohort with few responders were used in the published TCR repertoire comparisons. Tumor material was not accessible, so tumor reactivity was assessed by peptide assays on expanded sorted subsets instead. The cohort mixed treatment-naive and previously treated patients, which the authors noted could influence results. Diversity was greatest in the DNEG repertoire, PD-1 and DPOS had similar and higher clonality, and TIGIT repertoires had the lowest diversity. Between subsets, repertoires were largely private, with fewer than 7.5% of TRB clonotypes shared at M1, and the highest sharing was seen between DPOS and TIGIT.

Using a BD FACSAria II cell sorter, four subsets defined by PD-1 and/or TIGIT were sorted from live CD3+CD8+TCRalphabeta+ cells. To characterize how relevant each subset is to anti-PD-1 therapy response, circulating CD8 T cells were sorted into four subsets based on PD-1 and TIGIT expression. For every sorted CD8 T-cell subset, sequencing covered both the TCR alpha and the TCR beta chains. Peripheral blood was collected at three points: before the first anti-PD-1 injection, after two injections and after four injections. Ficoll gradient centrifugation was used to isolate PBMCs immediately. Until use, PBMCs were stored frozen in liquid nitrogen in RPMI containing roughly 20% FCS and about 9.4% DMSO. Thawed PBMCs were stained with a viability dye and antibodies against CD3, CD8alpha, TCRalphabeta, PD-1 and TIGIT. Total RNA was extracted with the RNeasy Kit, and a RIN above 7 was reached by every sample.

V gives up 1 base and J gives up 0 bases, and the segment between their germline ends measures 7 bases. Spanning cysteine to phenylalanine, the CDR3 consists of 15 amino acids. Only the CDR3 part of the read is kept: 45 bases, read in frame from the first base. Sequences LNHDA (CDR1) and SQIVND (CDR2) are obtained from the germline V gene (reference sequence). Sequencer: NextSeq 500. The QIAseq Immune Repertoire RNA Library Kit, Human TCR Panel, was used to prepare TCR libraries from 15 ng of total RNA. Sequencing of the TCR libraries was done on an Illumina NextSeq with a Mid Output V2 kit and asymmetric 261x41 paired-end reads. Every TCR library was diluted to approximately 4 nM, then pooled, denatured and loaded at 0.8 to 1 pM. Processing in the source paper ran as follows. TCR FASTQ files were processed in the QIAGEN GeneGlobe Data Analysis Center, with downstream analysis in R 3.5.2. Clonality was calculated as one minus Shannon entropy normalized by the log of the number of unique productive sequences. For each subset, Fisher exact tests at 5% FDR were used to find TRA or TRB clonotypes whose abundance differed between baseline and M1. Clonotypes with differential abundance were put into four groups: emerging, expanding, contracting or non-expanding/contracting. Morisita's overlap index was used to measure how much repertoires overlapped between patients. TCRdb trimmed the raw reads at Q25, called clones with MiXCR and kept productive beta chains. Each entry merges the rows of one CDR3 protein and shows their most common DNA and genes. TCRdb, not the authors, supplied the V and J calls. This sample gives about 710 distinct CDR3 sequences in total; 7% of them show up just once. The ten largest make up around 30% of the sample.

This clonotype occurred a few times. This receptor's antigen is unknown. One base away there is no much larger clone; base qualities are not given. Here the sequenced sample was CD8+ T cells from PBMCs, taken at baseline or after one month of anti-PD-1 therapy (not recorded which). Recombination connected TRBV19 to TRBJ2-1, with an unclear D gene assignment. This TCR derives from a human donor with melanoma. CDR3 reads: CASSIGSSSYNEQFF. The nucleotide sequence reads TGTGCCAGTAGTATAGGGTCCAGCTCCTACAATGAGCAGTTCTTC. Here the CDR3 is joined to the reference TRBV19 and TRBJ2-1 genes, and the full variable domain is: DGGITQSPKYLFRKEGQNVTLSCEQNLNHDAMYWYRQDPGQGLRLIYYSQIVNDFQKGDIAEGYSVSREKKESFPLTVTSAQKNPTAFYLCASSIGSSSYNEQFFGPGTRLTVL.